This TCR beta chain is from a study of T-cell reconstitution after alpha-beta-depleted transplantation in children. This clonotype was seen at least ten times. Antigen unknown. Germline CDR1 reads LNHNV; CDR2 reads YYDKDF (reference sequence). This CDR3 has 14 amino acids. Deletions cut 2 bases from V and 2 bases from J, with 9 bases between. The TCRbeta library was prepared with unique molecular identifiers. TCRdb redid the calling of the PCR reads with MiXCR, one entry per CDR3 protein. The table has hundreds of thousands of distinct CDR3 sequences, 6.5% to 10% seen once. Study-wide points: In patients about two months after transplant, alpha-beta T cells reportedly arose from several hundred expanded graft clones. The authors attributed T-cell counts and diversity one year after transplant mostly to newly produced T cells.

The sequencing used PBMCs, mostly from graft donor cells, collected 180 days after TCRalphabeta/CD19-depleted stem cell transplant. This clonotype was obtained from a male patient aged 10-17 years who had a stem cell transplant for acute lymphoblastic leukemia, so the T cells may come from the graft donor. The chain couples TRBV15 to TRBJ1-1; D is undetermined. CDR3 sequence (DNA): TGTGCCACCAGCAGATCTAAGGGAAACACTGAAGCTTTCTTT. The encoded protein is CATSRSKGNTEAFF.